Below, 6 T cell receptor beta chains from the same sample are listed, as sequenced in a study of T cells after somatic rescue of genetic block. The repertoire was sequenced with immunoSEQ multiplex PCR; TCRdb's copy has only in-frame clones and lacks some. Seen here are roughly 110,000 clones, 85% to 95% observed once, and the top ten hold more than 1.4%. The sequenced sample was peripheral blood mononuclear cells (PBMCs). These receptors all stem from a woman between 18 and 29 years old.

Here the CDR3 reads CASRDSGNTIYF. CDR3 DNA: TGTGCCTCCAGGGACTCTGGAAACACCATATATTTT. The chain employs TRBV30 and TRBJ1-3; D is possibly TRBD1 (5 bases). The CDR3 is made up of 12 amino acids. Germline CDR1 reads GTSNPN; CDR2 reads SVGIG (reference sequence). The ends were cut back, 7 bases at V and 0 bases at J, with 7 bases in the middle.

The CDR3 nucleotides are TGTGCCAGCAGCTGGACTAGCGGGGGGACGCCTCATGAGCAGTACTTC. Protein: CASSWTSGGTPHEQYF. The gene calls are TRBV7-2 and TRBJ2-7; 14 nucleotides match TRBD2. V was clipped by 4 bases and J by 7 bases; unmatched bases: 9. The CDR3 is 16 amino acids. Per the germline V gene, CDR1 is SGHTA and CDR2 is FQGNSA.

The V gene is TRBV5-1, the J gene TRBJ2-5; 10 positions match TRBD2. Germline V lookup: CDR1 SGHRS, CDR2 YFSETQ. The CDR3 extends over 16 amino acids. The ends lost 0 bases at V and 6 bases at J; junction bases unmatched: 8. The chain's CDR3 is CASSLDRSGGAKTQYF. CDR3 bases: TGCGCCAGCAGCTTGGATCGGAGCGGGGGGGCGAAGACCCAGTACTTC.

This chain connects TRBV5-1 to TRBJ2-2, with D uncertain. V lost 2 bases to trimming and J lost 2 bases, with 10 bases between them. Germline-derived CDR1 and CDR2 are SGHRS and YFSETQ. The length of the CDR3 is 15 residues. The CDR3 DNA follows: TGCGCCAGCAGCTTTATTCCCGCCAACACCGGGGAGCTGTTTTTT. Protein sequence: CASSFIPANTGELFF.

This clone was counted a single time. The chain carries TRBV7-6 and TRBJ2-3, with 15 bases that match TRBD2. Germline CDR1 is SGHVS and CDR2 is FNYEAQ. CDR3 length: 18 amino acids. V shed 5 bases and J 3 bases; nucleotides not matched to a gene: 9. CDR3 sequence: CASSRTSGGASLTDTQYF. The CDR3 DNA sequence: TGTGCCAGCAGCAGGACTAGCGGGGGGGCATCGTTAACAGATACGCAGTATTTT.

The rearrangement joins TRBV2 to TRBJ2-1, with 7 bases lining up with TRBD2. With 3 bases clipped from V and 5 bases from J, the junction kept 4 bases outside the gene matches. The length of the CDR3 is 14 residues. Germline V lookup: CDR1 SNHLY, CDR2 FYNNEI. CDR3 nucleotide sequence: TGTGCCAGCAGTGAGGGGGACTATCACAATGAGCAGTTCTTC. The encoded protein is CASSEGDYHNEQFF.